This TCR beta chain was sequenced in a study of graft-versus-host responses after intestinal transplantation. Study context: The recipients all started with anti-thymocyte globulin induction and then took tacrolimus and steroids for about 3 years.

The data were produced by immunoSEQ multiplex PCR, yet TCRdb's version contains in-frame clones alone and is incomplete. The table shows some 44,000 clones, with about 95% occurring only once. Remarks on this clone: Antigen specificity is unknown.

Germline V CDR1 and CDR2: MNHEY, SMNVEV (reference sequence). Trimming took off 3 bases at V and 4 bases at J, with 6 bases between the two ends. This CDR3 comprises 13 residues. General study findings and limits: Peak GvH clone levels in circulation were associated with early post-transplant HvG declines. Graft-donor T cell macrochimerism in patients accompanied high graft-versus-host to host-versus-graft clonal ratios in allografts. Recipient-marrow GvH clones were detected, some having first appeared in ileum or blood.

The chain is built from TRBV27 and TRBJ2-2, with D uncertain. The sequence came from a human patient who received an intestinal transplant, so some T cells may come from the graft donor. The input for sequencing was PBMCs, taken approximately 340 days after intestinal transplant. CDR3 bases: TGTGCCAGCAGTTTCCGGGTCACCGGGGAGCTGTTTTTT. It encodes CASSFRVTGELFF.